This note documents a single TCR beta chain sequence. Its antigen is still unknown. The sample is drawn from a study of vaccination effects on CD4 cells after COVID-19. Before any sequencing was done, the ViraFEST assay used viral peptide pools to expand antigen-specific CD4+ T cells. The culture ran for approximately 10 days, and then CD4+ T cells were isolated. The person's infection with SARS-CoV-2, confirmed by PCR, took place between March and December 2020. Culturing of 2 million to 2.5 million PBMC per well took place with roughly 10 IU/ml IL-2 and about 10 ug/ml peptides. Fresh IL-2-containing medium replaced half the medium on days 3 and 7. Trimming shortened V by 6 bases and J by 0 bases, and 12 bases separated the two germline ends. Germline loops: CDR1 SNHLY, CDR2 FYNNEI. The CDR3 length is 15 residues. The assay was immunoSEQ multiplex PCR, and TCRdb's table has in-frame clones only and misses some. Of roughly 25,000 clones in the sample, 77% were seen once.

The source is a human donor who had a prior SARS-CoV-2 infection. V gene TRBV2 combines with J gene TRBJ1-3; TRBD1 might be the D (6 bases). The sequenced sample was CD4+ T cells from PBMCs cultured with HCoV-NL63 spike peptides, obtained before COVID-19 vaccination. Written as DNA, the CDR3 is TGTGCCAGCAGGGATCGGACAGTCTCTGGAAACACCATATATTTT. It codes for CASRDRTVSGNTIYF.